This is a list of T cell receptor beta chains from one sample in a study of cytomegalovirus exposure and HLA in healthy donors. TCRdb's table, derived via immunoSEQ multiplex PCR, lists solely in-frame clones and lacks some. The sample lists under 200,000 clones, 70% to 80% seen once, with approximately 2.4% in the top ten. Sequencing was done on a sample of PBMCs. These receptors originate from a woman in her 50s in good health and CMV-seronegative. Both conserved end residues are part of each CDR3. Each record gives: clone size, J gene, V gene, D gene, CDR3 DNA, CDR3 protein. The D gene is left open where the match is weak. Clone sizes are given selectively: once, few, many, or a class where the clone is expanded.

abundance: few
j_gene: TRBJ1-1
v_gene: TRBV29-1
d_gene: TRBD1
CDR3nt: TGCAGCGCTTTACAGGGGACGGATGAAGCTTTCTTT
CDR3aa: CSALQGTDEAFF

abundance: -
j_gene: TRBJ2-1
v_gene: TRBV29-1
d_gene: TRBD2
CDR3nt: TGCAGCGTGGGACTAGCGGGAGGACTCGGGAACAATGAGCAGTTCTTC
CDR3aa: CSVGLAGGLGNNEQFF

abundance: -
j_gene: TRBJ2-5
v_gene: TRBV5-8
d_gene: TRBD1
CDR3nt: TGTGCCAGCAGCCTAGGACAGGGGTTCCAAGAGACCCAGTACTTC
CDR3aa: CASSLGQGFQETQYF

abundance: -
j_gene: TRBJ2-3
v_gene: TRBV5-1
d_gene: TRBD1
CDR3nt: TGCGCCAGCAGCTTGTTCGGGACAGGGTCTAGCACAGATACGCAGTATTTT
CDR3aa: CASSLFGTGSSTDTQYF

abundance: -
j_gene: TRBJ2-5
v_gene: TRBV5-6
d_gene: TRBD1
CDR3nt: TGTGCCAGCAGCTTGGGGGACAGGGGGAGAGAGACCCAGTACTTC
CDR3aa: CASSLGDRGRETQYF

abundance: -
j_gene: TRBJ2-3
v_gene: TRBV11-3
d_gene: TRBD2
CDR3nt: TGTGCCAGCAGCCGGGGGACTACATCAAGCACAGATACGCAGTATTTT
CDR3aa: CASSRGTTSSTDTQYF

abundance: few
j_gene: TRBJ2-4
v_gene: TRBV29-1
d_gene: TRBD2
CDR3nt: TGCAGCGTCCTACTAGCGGGAGGCTCCGGTGTTCAGTACTTC
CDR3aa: CSVLLAGGSGVQYF

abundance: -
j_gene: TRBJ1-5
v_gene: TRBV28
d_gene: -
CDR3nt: TGTGCCAGCAGTCCAACGGGGAGGCAGCCCCAGCATTTT
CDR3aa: CASSPTGRQPQHF

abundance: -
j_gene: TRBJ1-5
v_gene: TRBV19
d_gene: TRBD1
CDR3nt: TGTGCCAGTAGTAGAAGACAGGGTCAGCCCCAGCATTTT
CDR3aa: CASSRRQGQPQHF

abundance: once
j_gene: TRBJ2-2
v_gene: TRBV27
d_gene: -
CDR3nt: TGTGCCAGCAGTGGAACAGGGCACGCCGGGGAGCTGTTTTTT
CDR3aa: CASSGTGHAGELFF

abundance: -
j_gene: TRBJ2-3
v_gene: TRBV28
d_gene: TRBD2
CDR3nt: TGTGCCAGCACCATTAGCGGGGCCCAAGATACGCAGTATTTT
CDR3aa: CASTISGAQDTQYF

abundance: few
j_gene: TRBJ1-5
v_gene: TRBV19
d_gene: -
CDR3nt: TGTGCCAGTAGTATACCCTACTTTCGGACAGTGGGGCGCAATCAGCCCCAGCATTTT
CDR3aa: CASSIPYFRTVGRNQPQHF

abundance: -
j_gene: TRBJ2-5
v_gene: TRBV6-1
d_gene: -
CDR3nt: TGTGCCAGCACGATACCGGGAGTTCAAGAGACCCAGTACTTC
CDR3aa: CASTIPGVQETQYF

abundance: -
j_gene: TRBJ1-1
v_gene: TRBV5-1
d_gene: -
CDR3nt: TGCGCCAGCAGCTTGGAAGCAGCGTCCTCGGAAGCTTTCTTT
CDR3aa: CASSLEAASSEAFF

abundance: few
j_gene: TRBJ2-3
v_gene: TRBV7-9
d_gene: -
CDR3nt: TGTGCCAGCAGCACCAAGGGGCATGGAGATACGCAGTATTTT
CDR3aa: CASSTKGHGDTQYF

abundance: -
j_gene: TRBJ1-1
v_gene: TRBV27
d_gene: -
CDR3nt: TGTGCCAGCAGTTTTAAAAAGAACACTGAAGCTTTCTTT
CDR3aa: CASSFKKNTEAFF

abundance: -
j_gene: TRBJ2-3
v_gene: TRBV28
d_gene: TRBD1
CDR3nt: TGTGCCAGCAGTTCATTAGGACAGGAAGTTCCAGATACGCAGTATTTT
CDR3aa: CASSSLGQEVPDTQYF

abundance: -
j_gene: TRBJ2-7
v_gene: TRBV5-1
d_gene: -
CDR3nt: TGCGCCAGCAGCAGAGGAGAGGGCGAGCAGTACTTC
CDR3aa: CASSRGEGEQYF

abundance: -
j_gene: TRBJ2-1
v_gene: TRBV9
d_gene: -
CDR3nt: TGTGCCAGCAGCGGAAGCGGCGGGAGACAGGGGAATAAGTTCTTC
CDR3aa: CASSGSGGRQGNKFF

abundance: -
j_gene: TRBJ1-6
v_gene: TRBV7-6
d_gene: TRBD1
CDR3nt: TGTGCCAGCAGCCGAGCCCAGGGGGCGGAAGGTTCACCCCTCCACTTT
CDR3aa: CASSRAQGAEGSPLHF